Listed here are 24 T cell receptor beta chains from one sample, sequenced in a study of identical twins. One entry per CDR3 protein results from TCRdb running MiXCR on the 5' RACE reads. The table has about 450,000 distinct CDR3 sequences, approximately 17% seen once. Sequenced material: naive T cells sorted from blood. The receptors shown here come from a man aged 50-59 years in good health.

At least ten counts were recorded for this clonotype. The rearrangement joins TRBV6-1 to TRBJ2-7; the D gene is possibly TRBD2 (5 bases). V lost 6 bases to trimming and J lost 2 bases, with 17 bases between them. Germline V CDR1 and CDR2: MNHNS, SASEGT. This CDR3 spans 15 amino acids. The CDR3 nucleotides are TGTGCCAGCAGGCCCCCAGGAGGAAAAACCTACGAGCAGTACTTC. Residues: CASRPPGGKTYEQYF.

A word on this clonotype: Since a much larger clone is just one base distant, this may be a read error. The J gene is TRBJ2-5, the V gene TRBV5-1; D is uncertain. The CDR3 extends over 14 amino acids. Germline loops: CDR1 SGHRS, CDR2 YFSETQ. CDR3 DNA sequence: TGCGCCAGCAGCTTGGTCGCGCTTGAAGAGACCCAGTGCTTC. Translated: CASSLVALEETQCF.

V is TRBV20-1 and J is TRBJ2-2; the D gene is possibly TRBD2 (5 bases). V lost 0 bases and J 4 bases, leaving 18 bases between the germline ends. Germline CDR1 is DFQATT and CDR2 is SNEGSKA (reference sequence). CDR3 length equals 17 residues. The CDR3 spells CSARDLLSDSITGELFF. The CDR3 DNA is TGCAGTGCTAGAGATTTACTCTCGGACTCGATCACCGGGGAGCTGTTTTTT.

This chain joins TRBV12-3 or TRBV12-4 and TRBJ2-7, with D perhaps given as TRBD1 or TRBD2 (6 bases each). The CDR3 runs 14 residues. Trimming removed 2 bases at V and 7 bases at J, with 15 bases between. The CDR3 DNA reads as TGTGCCAGCAGTTTATCTTCGGGGGCTCGGGAGCAGTACTTC. Translated, it gives CASSLSSGAREQYF.

This clonotype appeared once. Possible read error: a much larger clone is one base away. This sequence joins TRBV20-1 and TRBJ2-5; 8 positions agree with TRBD2. The V gene's germline CDR1 is DFQATT and CDR2 SNEGSKA (reference sequence). Losses at the gene ends were 4 bases for V and 1 base for J; bases not matched to a gene: 14. The CDR3 has 17 residues. CDR3 coding DNA: TGCAGTGCTATGCCACTAGCGGCACCCTCGGGCCAAGAGACCCAGTACTTC. It encodes CSAMPLAAPSGQETQYF.

This chain connects TRBV20-1 to TRBJ1-4; no reliable D call. V lost 4 bases and J 0 bases, leaving 9 bases between the germline ends. Germline CDR1 is DFQATT and CDR2 is SNEGSKA (reference sequence). The length of the CDR3 is 14 residues. CDR3 nucleotide sequence: TGCAGTGCTATAGGACGTGCAACTAATGAAAAACTGTTTTTT. Its translation: CSAIGRATNEKLFF.

The rearrangement uses TRBV20-1 and TRBJ2-7; D is uncertain. Trimming took 1 base from V and 3 from J, leaving 10 bases between them. CDR3 length: 13 residues. Germline lookup yields CDR1 DFQATT and CDR2 SNEGSKA (reference sequence). CDR3 nucleotides: TGCAGTGCTAGAGGAAGGACCTACTACGAGCAGTACTTC. This encodes CSARGRTYYEQYF.

Only a few counts were recorded for this clonotype. This chain links TRBV20-1 with TRBJ2-3; the D call may be TRBD1 or TRBD2 (5 bases each). This CDR3 is built from 14 residues. Germline assignment: CDR1 DFQATT and CDR2 SNEGSKA (reference sequence). The V gene lost 3 bases and the J gene lost 6 bases, with 16 bases spanning the gap. The CDR3 loop reads CSARWGSSYDTQYF. The CDR3 DNA reads as TGCAGTGCTAGGTGGGGGTCAAGCTACGATACGCAGTATTTT.

Ten or more counts support this clonotype. The chain joins TRBV4-2 to TRBJ2-7; D tentatively reads TRBD1 or TRBD2 (5 bases each). The germline V and J ends were trimmed by 0 bases and 5 bases, with 14 bases remaining between them. CDR1 is LGHNA and CDR2 is YNFKEQ in the germline V gene. This CDR3 has 15 amino acids. The CDR3 DNA follows: TGTGCCAGCAGCCAAGAAGGGGACCCGAGCGACGAGCAGTACTTC. Protein sequence: CASSQEGDPSDEQYF.

In its sample, this clonotype was seen a few times. The V call is TRBV10-3, the J call TRBJ2-5; a possible D gene is TRBD1 (6 bases). The CDR3 contains 13 residues. The ends were cut back, 2 bases at V and 4 bases at J, with 8 bases in the middle. Germline V gene data show CDR1 as ENHRY and CDR2 as SYGVKD. CDR3 nucleotides: TGTGCCATCAGTGAGAGAGGGGGAGAGACCCAGTACTTC. As protein: CAISERGGETQYF.

The chain combines TRBV7-2 with TRBJ2-2, with 7 bases identical to TRBD2. The V and J ends lost 6 bases and 4 bases, in that order; junction bases with no gene match: 11. The CDR3 contains 16 residues. CDR1 SGHTA and CDR2 FQGNSA come from the germline V gene. CDR3 sequence: CASRPGGTAITGELFF. CDR3 DNA: TGTGCCAGCAGGCCCGGGGGGACCGCTATCACCGGGGAGCTGTTTTTT.

This clonotype was picked up a small number of times. The chain carries TRBV7-6 and TRBJ2-3; 11 nucleotides agree with TRBD2. The germline V gene encodes CDR1 SGHVS and CDR2 FNYEAQ. The length of the CDR3 is 16 residues. With V trimmed by 1 base and J by 5 bases, 5 bases remained unmatched. The DNA of the CDR3 is TGTGCCAGCAGCTTAGATCTAGCGGGAGGTGGAGATACGCAGTATTTT. Translation: CASSLDLAGGGDTQYF.

This clonotype came up many times. The J gene is TRBJ2-1, the V gene TRBV12-3 or TRBV12-4, with D possibly being TRBD2 (6 bases). V gave up 0 bases and J gave up 6 bases, with 9 bases separating them. CDR3 length: 14 amino acids. The CDR3 DNA sequence: TGTGCCAGCAGTTTAGCGGGGGGTCTCAATGAGCAGTTCTTC. It translates to CASSLAGGLNEQFF.

CDR3 nucleotide sequence: TGTGCCAGCAGATTACAGGGAGCCTACAATGAGCAGTTCTTC. Amino acid sequence: CASRLQGAYNEQFF. This sequence joins TRBV6-5 and TRBJ2-1; maybe TRBD1 (6 bases). The CDR3 sequence is 14 residues long. Germline CDR1 is MNHEY and CDR2 is SVGAGI. V gave up 6 bases and J gave up 2 bases, with 11 bases separating them.

This clonotype was recorded at least ten times. V gene TRBV5-1 combines with J gene TRBJ1-1; a possible D gene is TRBD1 (6 bases). V gave up 4 bases and J gave up 10 bases, with 23 bases separating them. This CDR3 has 15 amino acids. Germline V gene data show CDR1 as SGHRS and CDR2 as YFSETQ. The DNA for the CDR3 is TGCGCCAGCAGCAAAGGACAGTTTGAAGACAGTGTAGCTTTCTTT. This sequence encodes CASSKGQFEDSVAFF.

This clonotype was observed at least ten times. The CDR3 spells CSARLPTEVGNQPQHF. In DNA, the CDR3 is TGCAGTGCTAGACTACCGACAGAAGTGGGGAATCAGCCCCAGCATTTT. This chain uses TRBV20-1 with TRBJ1-5; maybe TRBD1 (5 bases). The CDR3 loop spans 16 amino acids. In germline, CDR1 is DFQATT, CDR2 SNEGSKA (reference sequence). V was clipped by 2 bases and J by 4 bases, with 18 bases between them.

The chain couples TRBV20-1 to TRBJ2-7, with 8 bases that match TRBD2. Trimming cost V 0 bases and J 6 bases; bases outside gene matches: 7. The CDR3 is made up of 14 amino acids. Germline-derived CDR1 and CDR2 are DFQATT and SNEGSKA (reference sequence). Written as DNA, the CDR3 is TGCAGTGCTAGAGATAGCGGGGACCTATTCGAGCAGTACTTC. Protein: CSARDSGDLFEQYF.

This clonotype occurred many times. This chain joins TRBV20-1 and TRBJ1-5; D is unresolved. The length of the CDR3 is 16 residues. Germline CDR1 DFQATT, CDR2 SNEGSKA (reference sequence). The V and J ends lost 3 bases and 6 bases respectively, with 21 bases between them. The chain's CDR3 is CSARGSGVGHFQPQHF. CDR3 sequence (DNA): TGCAGTGCTAGGGGGTCCGGTGTCGGGCATTTTCAGCCCCAGCATTTT.

This clonotype was picked up one time. A clone one base away is much larger, so this may be a read error. The CDR3 ends on some other residue instead of the conserved phenylalanine or tryptophan, so this is likely a read error. The rearrangement links TRBV27 to TRBJ1-6; 9 bases line up with TRBD1. The CDR3 covers 16 residues. Germline CDR1 MNHEY, CDR2 SMNVEV (reference sequence). J gave up 3 bases and V 4 bases, and 4 bases lay outside the gene matches. As DNA, the CDR3 is TGTGCCAGCAGTTCGACAGGGGGAAACTATAATTCACCCCTCCACTGT. Amino acids: CASSSTGGNYNSPLHC.

This clonotype came up a few times. J is TRBJ1-2 and V is TRBV5-1; D gene unclear. Germline-derived CDR1 and CDR2 are SGHRS and YFSETQ. Trimming took off 1 base at V and 2 bases at J, with 12 bases between the two ends. The CDR3 is 15 residues long. The CDR3 region is CASSLMGSQNYGYTF. The CDR3 DNA reads as TGCGCCAGCAGCTTGATGGGGAGTCAGAACTATGGCTACACCTTC.

This clonotype was seen a handful of times. J is TRBJ1-3 and V is TRBV15; D not certain. Germline CDR1 LNHNV, CDR2 YYDKDF (reference sequence). The length of the CDR3 is 13 residues. Trimming cost V 0 bases and J 3 bases, with 3 bases left between them. This CDR3 is CATSREIGNTIYF. CDR3 DNA sequence: TGTGCCACCAGCAGAGAAATTGGAAACACCATATATTTT.

This clonotype was recorded a few times. The genes are TRBV28 and TRBJ2-7; a possible D gene is TRBD2 (6 bases). Germline loops: CDR1 MDHEN, CDR2 SYDVKM. This CDR3 spans 15 amino acids. Trimming shortened V by 3 bases and J by 5 bases, and 17 bases separated the two germline ends. The CDR3 DNA reads TGTGCCAGCAGTTTCCCGGGGACTCCTTCCCACGAGCAGTACTTC. Protein sequence: CASSFPGTPSHEQYF.

This clonotype has just one count. The chain carries TRBV6-4 and TRBJ2-2; the D is unclear. Trimming removed 5 bases from V and 0 bases from J, with 7 bases in between. The length of the CDR3 is 14 residues. Germline CDR1 reads MRHNA; CDR2 reads SNTAGT. The CDR3 bases are TGTGCCAGCAGTTGGACGTCGAACACCGGGGAGCTGTTTTTT. Its protein is CASSWTSNTGELFF.

The chain is built from TRBV27 and TRBJ2-5; 15 bases agree with TRBD2. The CDR3 has 16 residues. The junction had 6 bases not matched to a gene; V was cut back by 5 bases and J by 5 bases. CDR1 is MNHEY and CDR2 is SMNVEV in the germline V gene (reference sequence). The CDR3 sequence is CASSPWTSGRVETQYF. As DNA, the CDR3 is TGTGCCAGCAGTCCATGGACTAGCGGGAGGGTGGAGACCCAGTACTTC.